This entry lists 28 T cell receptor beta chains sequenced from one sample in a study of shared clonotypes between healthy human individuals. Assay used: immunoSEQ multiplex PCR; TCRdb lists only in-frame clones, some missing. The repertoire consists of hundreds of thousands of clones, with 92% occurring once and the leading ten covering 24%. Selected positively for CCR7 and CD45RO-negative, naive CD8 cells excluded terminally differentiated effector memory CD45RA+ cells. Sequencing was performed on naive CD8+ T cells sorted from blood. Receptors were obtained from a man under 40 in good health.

CDR3 nucleotide sequence: TGTGCCAGCAGTGAATCCGGGGTTGTAAACACTGAAGCTTTCTTT. It specifies CASSESGVVNTEAFF. V usage is TRBV6-1 and J usage is TRBJ1-1; D remains unclear. Germline loops: CDR1 MNHNS, CDR2 SASEGT. The CDR3 is 15 amino acids. V was pared by 2 bases and J by 2 bases, with 12 bases between.

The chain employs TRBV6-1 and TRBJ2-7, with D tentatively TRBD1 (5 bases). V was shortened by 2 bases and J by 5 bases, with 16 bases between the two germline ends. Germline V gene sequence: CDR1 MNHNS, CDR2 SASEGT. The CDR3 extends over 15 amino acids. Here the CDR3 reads CASSERDDSSNEQYF. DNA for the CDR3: TGTGCCAGCAGTGAAAGAGATGACAGTAGCAACGAGCAGTACTTC.

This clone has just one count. CDR3 region: CASSLHNEQFF. CDR3 DNA: TGTGCCAGCAGCCTACACAATGAGCAGTTCTTC. This rearrangement joins TRBV11-2 to TRBJ2-1, with no clear D. In germline, CDR1 is SGHAT, CDR2 FQNNGV. The CDR3 has 11 residues. V was trimmed by 5 bases and J by 5 bases, leaving 4 bases between them. The full variable domain, completed using reference TRBV11-2 and TRBJ2-1, is EAGVAQSPRYKIIEKRQSVAFWCNPISGHATLYWYQQILGQGPKLLIQFQNNGVVDDSQLPKDRFSAERLKGVDSTLKIQPAKLEDSAVYLCASSLHNEQFFGPGTRLTVL.

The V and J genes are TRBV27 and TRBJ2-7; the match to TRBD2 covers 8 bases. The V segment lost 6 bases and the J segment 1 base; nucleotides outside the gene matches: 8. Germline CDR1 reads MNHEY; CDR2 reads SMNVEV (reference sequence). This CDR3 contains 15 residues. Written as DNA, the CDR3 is TGTGCCAGCAGGCCGGGACTAGGACTATCCTACGAGCAGTACTTC. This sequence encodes CASRPGLGLSYEQYF.

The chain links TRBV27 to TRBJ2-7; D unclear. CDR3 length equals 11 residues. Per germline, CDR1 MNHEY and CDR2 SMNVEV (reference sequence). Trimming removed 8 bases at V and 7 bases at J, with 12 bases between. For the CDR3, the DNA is TGTGCCAGCTACGGCGTTCGGGAGCAGTACTTC. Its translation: CASYGVREQYF.

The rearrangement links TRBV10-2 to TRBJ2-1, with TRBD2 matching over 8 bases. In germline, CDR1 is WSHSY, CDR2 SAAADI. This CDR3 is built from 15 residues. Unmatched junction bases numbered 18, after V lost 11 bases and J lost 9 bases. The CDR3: CAGLRSGSPFSEQFF. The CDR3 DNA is TGCGCCGGATTAAGAAGCGGGAGTCCTTTTAGTGAGCAGTTCTTC.

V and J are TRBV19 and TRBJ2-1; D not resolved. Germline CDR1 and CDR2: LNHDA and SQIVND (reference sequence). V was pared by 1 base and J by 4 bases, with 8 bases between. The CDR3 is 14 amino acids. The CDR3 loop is CASSIVYMYNEQFF. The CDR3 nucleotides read TGTGCCAGTAGTATAGTTTACATGTACAATGAGCAGTTCTTC.

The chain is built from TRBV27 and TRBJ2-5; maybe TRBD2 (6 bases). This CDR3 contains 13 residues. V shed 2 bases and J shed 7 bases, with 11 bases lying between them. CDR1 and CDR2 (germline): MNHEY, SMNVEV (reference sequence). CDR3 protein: CASSLEVEGTQYF. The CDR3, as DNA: TGTGCCAGCAGTTTAGAGGTGGAGGGGACCCAGTACTTC.

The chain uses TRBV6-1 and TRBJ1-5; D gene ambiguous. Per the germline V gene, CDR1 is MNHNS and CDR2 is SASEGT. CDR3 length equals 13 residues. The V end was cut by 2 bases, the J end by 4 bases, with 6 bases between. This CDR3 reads CASSESVNQPQHF. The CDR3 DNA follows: TGTGCCAGCAGTGAATCCGTTAATCAGCCCCAGCATTTT.

CDR3 DNA: TGTGCCAGCAGTCGGGCTGGGTCCAGACCCACAGATACGCAGTATTTT. It encodes CASSRAGSRPTDTQYF. V is TRBV27 and J is TRBJ2-3; D ambiguous. CDR1 MNHEY and CDR2 SMNVEV come from the germline V gene (reference sequence). Deletions cut 5 bases from V and 2 bases from J, with 17 bases between. CDR3 length: 16 residues.

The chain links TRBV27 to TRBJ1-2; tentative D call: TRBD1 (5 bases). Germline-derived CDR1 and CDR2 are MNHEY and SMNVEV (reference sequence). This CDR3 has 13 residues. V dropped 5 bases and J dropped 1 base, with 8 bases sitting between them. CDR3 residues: CASSPDSNYGYTF. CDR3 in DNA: TGTGCCAGCAGTCCAGACAGTAACTATGGCTACACCTTC.

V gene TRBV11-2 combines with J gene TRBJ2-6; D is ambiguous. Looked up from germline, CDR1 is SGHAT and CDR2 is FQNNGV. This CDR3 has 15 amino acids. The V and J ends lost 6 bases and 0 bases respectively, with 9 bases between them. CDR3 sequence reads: CASRPLDSGANVLTF. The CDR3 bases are TGTGCCAGCAGACCCCTAGACTCTGGGGCCAACGTCCTGACTTTC. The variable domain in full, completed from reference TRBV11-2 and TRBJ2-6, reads EAGVAQSPRYKIIEKRQSVAFWCNPISGHATLYWYQQILGQGPKLLIQFQNNGVVDDSQLPKDRFSAERLKGVDSTLKIQPAKLEDSAVYLCASRPLDSGANVLTFGAGSRLTVL.

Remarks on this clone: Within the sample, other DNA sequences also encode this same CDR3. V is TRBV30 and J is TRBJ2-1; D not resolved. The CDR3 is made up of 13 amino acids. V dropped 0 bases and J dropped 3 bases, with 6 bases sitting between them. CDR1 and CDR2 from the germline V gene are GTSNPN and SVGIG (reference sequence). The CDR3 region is CAWSVGSYNEQFF. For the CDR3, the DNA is TGTGCCTGGAGTGTAGGCAGCTACAATGAGCAGTTCTTC.

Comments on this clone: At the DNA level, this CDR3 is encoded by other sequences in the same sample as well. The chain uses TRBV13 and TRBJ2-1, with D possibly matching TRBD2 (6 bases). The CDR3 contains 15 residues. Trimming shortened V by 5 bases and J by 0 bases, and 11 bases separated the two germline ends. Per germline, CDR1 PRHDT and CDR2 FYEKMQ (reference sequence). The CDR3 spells CASSPGGSSYNEQFF. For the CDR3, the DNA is TGTGCCAGCAGCCCTGGGGGGAGCTCCTACAATGAGCAGTTCTTC.

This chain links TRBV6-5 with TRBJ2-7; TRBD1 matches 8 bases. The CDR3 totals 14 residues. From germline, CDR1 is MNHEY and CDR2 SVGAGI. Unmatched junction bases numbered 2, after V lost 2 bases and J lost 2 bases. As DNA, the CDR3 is TGTGCCAGCAGTTACCGACAGGGGCCCTACGAGCAGTACTTC. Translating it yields CASSYRQGPYEQYF.

As DNA, the CDR3 is TGTGCCAGCAGGGCGACTAGCGGGAGGGTTTACAATGAGCAGTTCTTC. The encoded protein is CASRATSGRVYNEQFF. This chain uses TRBV28 with TRBJ2-1; 14 nucleotides agree with TRBD2. J lost 4 bases, V lost 6 bases, and 5 bases had no gene match. In germline, CDR1 is MDHEN, CDR2 SYDVKM. The CDR3 covers 16 residues.

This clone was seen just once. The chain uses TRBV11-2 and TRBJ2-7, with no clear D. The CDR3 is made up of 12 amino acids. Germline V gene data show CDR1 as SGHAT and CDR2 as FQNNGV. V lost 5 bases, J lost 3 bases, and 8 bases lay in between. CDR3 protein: CASSLLGYEQYF. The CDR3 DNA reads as TGTGCCAGCAGCCTCTTAGGCTACGAGCAGTACTTC.

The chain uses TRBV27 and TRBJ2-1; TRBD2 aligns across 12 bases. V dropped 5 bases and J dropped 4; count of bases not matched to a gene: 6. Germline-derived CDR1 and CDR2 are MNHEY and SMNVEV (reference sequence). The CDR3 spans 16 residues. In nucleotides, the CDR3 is TGTGCCAGCAGTCCTTCCGGGACTAGCGGGTACAATGAGCAGTTCTTC. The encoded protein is CASSPSGTSGYNEQFF.

CDR3 protein: CASKNRGPGAQYF. In DNA form, the CDR3 reads TGTGCCAGTAAGAATCGCGGGCCAGGGGCCCAGTACTTC. The chain combines TRBV19 with TRBJ2-5; the D gene is possibly TRBD1 (6 bases). CDR3 length: 13 residues. V gave up 7 bases and J gave up 9 bases, with 18 bases separating them. Germline V gene data show CDR1 as LNHDA and CDR2 as SQIVND (reference sequence).

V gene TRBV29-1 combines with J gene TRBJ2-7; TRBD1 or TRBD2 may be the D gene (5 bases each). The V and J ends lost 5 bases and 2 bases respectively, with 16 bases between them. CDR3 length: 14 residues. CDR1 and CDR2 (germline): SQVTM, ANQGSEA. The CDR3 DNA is TGCAGCGTTCCGGATGGGGGTAATCCCTACGAGCAGTACTTC. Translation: CSVPDGGNPYEQYF.

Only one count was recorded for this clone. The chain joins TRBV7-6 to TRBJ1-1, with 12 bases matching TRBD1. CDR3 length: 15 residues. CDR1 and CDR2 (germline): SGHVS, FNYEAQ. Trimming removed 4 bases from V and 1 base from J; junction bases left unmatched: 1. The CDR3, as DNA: TGTGCCAGCAGCTCGGGACAGGGGGCGAACACTGAAGCTTTCTTT. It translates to CASSSGQGANTEAFF.

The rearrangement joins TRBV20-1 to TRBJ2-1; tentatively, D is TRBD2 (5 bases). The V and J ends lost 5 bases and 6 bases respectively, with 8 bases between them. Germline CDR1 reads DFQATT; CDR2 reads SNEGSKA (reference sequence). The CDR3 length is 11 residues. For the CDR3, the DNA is TGCAGTGCTGCTACTAGCAATGAGCAGTTCTTC. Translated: CSAATSNEQFF.

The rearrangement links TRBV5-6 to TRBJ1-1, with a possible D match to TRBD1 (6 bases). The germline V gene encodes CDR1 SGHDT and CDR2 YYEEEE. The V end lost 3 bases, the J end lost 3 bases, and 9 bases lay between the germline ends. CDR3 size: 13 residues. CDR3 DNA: TGTGCCAGCAGCTCACAGGGTTACACTGAAGCTTTCTTT. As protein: CASSSQGYTEAFF.

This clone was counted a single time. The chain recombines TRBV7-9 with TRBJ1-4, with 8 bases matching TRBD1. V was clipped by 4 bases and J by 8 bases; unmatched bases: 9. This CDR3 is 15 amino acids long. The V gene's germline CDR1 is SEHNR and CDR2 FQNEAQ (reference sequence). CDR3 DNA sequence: TGTGCCAGCAGCTCTCCGGGACAGGTGGGAGAAAAACTGTTTTTT. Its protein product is CASSSPGQVGEKLFF.

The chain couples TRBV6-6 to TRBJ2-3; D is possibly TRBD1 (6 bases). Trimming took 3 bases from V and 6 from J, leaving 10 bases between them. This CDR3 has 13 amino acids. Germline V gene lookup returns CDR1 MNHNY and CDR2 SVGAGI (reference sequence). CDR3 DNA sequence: TGTGCCAGCAGTTATGCTAGGGGGGATACGCAGTATTTT. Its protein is CASSYARGDTQYF.

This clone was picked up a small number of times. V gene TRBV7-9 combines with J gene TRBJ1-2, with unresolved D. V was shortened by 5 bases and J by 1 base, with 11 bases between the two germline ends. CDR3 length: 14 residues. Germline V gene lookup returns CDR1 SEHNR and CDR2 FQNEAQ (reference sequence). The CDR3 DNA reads TGTGCCAGCAGCGCCTCCCATCTTAACTATGGCTACACCTTC. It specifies CASSASHLNYGYTF.

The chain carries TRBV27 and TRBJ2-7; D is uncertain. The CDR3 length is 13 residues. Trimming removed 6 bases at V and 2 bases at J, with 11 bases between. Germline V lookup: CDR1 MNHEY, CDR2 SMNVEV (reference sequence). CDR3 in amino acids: CASSATFTYEQYF. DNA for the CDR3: TGTGCCAGCAGCGCGACATTTACCTACGAGCAGTACTTC.

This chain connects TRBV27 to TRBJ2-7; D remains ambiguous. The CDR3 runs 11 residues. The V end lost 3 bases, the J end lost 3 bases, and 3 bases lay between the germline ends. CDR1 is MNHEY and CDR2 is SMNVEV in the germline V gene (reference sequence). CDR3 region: CASSFLYEQYF. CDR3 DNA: TGTGCCAGCAGTTTTCTCTACGAGCAGTACTTC.